This TCR beta chain was captured in a study of T cell repertoires in cytomegalovirus infection. Study-level points and caveats: Clonotypes of TCR beta that were HLA-C-restricted and CMV-specific dominated the ex vivo response.

TCRdb itself ran the reads through MiXCR, one entry per CDR3 protein. This table holds some 440,000 distinct CDR3 sequences, approximately 33% found once. V was pared by 5 bases and J by 3 bases, with 7 bases between. The CDR3 runs 13 residues. Germline CDR1 is SEHNR and CDR2 is FQNEAQ (reference sequence). The sample holds a few counts of this clonotype. The antigen remains undetermined. The clonotype originates from a human donor in good health (CMV status not recorded). Some clones in this sample may be carry-over from other donors' samples. The chain couples TRBV7-9 to TRBJ2-2; D is possibly TRBD1 (5 bases). The sequencing sample was made of PBMCs. The CDR3 DNA follows: TGTGCCAGCAGCGTCAGGGACACCGGGGAGCTGTTTTTT. Amino acid sequence: CASSVRDTGELFF. Complete variable domain (other parts from reference TRBV7-9 and TRBJ2-2): DTGVSQNPRHKITKRGQNVTFRCDPISEHNRLYWYRQTLGQGPEFLTYFQNEAQLEKSRLLSDRFSAERPKGSFSTLEIQRTEQGDSAMYLCASSVRDTGELFFGEGSRLTVL.